The entry below gives a single T cell receptor (beta chain) sequence along with its context. V shed 3 bases and J shed 2 bases, with 10 bases lying between them. The V gene's germline CDR1 is KGHSH and CDR2 LQKENI. The CDR3 sequence is 14 residues long. The data originate from a study of blood T cell repertoires in COVID-19. The wider study: T cells, B-cell-depleted T cells, or PBMCs supplied cDNA or gDNA.

Ages ranged from roughly 18 to 100 years, with residence in about 23 US areas. Cohort assignment relied on participant-reported clinical history. Generated by immunoSEQ multiplex PCR, the TCRdb table keeps only in-frame clones and is missing some. The sample holds a few hundred thousand clones, around 90% seen once. The chain is built from TRBV18 and TRBJ2-5; tentative D call: TRBD1 (5 bases). The receptor was derived from a woman between 18 and 29 years old with acute COVID-19. The sample taken for sequencing was PBMCs or T cells enriched from blood (not recorded which). CDR3 DNA: TGTGCCAGCTCACCTGACAGATTACAAGAGACCCAGTACTTC. Translating it yields CASSPDRLQETQYF.